This is a list of T cell receptor beta chains from one sample in a study of blood T cell repertoires in COVID-19. Measured with immunoSEQ multiplex PCR; TCRdb has only the in-frame clones, and not every one. The sample yields 150,000 to 200,000 clones, roughly 93% seen once. The specimen was peripheral blood. The receptor set was obtained from a woman aged 45-65 years with acute or convalescent COVID-19. Both conserved end residues are part of each CDR3. D genes are given only for firm matches. A row's size may be missing; if present it is once, few, many or a size class.

abundance	v_gene	j_gene	d_gene	CDR3aa	CDR3nt
-	TRBV11-2	TRBJ2-1	-	CASSYQSNNEQFF	TGTGCCAGCAGTTATCAGTCCAACAATGAGCAGTTCTTC
-	TRBV6-5	TRBJ2-2	TRBD2	CASTSGGGHGELFF	TGTGCCAGCACCTCGGGGGGAGGTCACGGGGAGCTGTTTTTT
-	TRBV4-1	TRBJ2-7	TRBD1	CASSQRHAGTGDHEQYF	TGCGCCAGCAGCCAACGACATGCCGGGACAGGAGATCACGAGCAGTACTTC
-	TRBV3-1/TRBV3-2	TRBJ2-7	-	CASSSTIGGVGNEQYF	TGTGCCAGCAGCTCCACGATCGGGGGAGTCGGTAACGAGCAGTACTTC
-	TRBV11-2	TRBJ2-5	TRBD1	CASSLEGTGGETQYF	TGTGCCAGCAGCTTAGAGGGGACAGGAGGAGAGACCCAGTACTTC
-	TRBV2	TRBJ1-2	TRBD1	CASSGQGNNYGYTF	TGTGCCAGCAGTGGACAGGGGAATAACTATGGCTACACCTTC
-	TRBV27	TRBJ2-5	-	CASRYRALVQETQYF	TGTGCCAGCAGGTACAGGGCCCTCGTTCAAGAGACCCAGTACTTC
-	TRBV28	TRBJ2-1	TRBD2	CASSFGRGTYNEQFF	TGTGCCAGCAGTTTCGGGAGGGGGACCTACAATGAGCAGTTCTTC
-	TRBV9	TRBJ2-7	-	CASSVDSNPLGAEQYF	TGTGCCAGCAGCGTAGATTCCAACCCCCTGGGGGCCGAGCAGTACTTC
once	TRBV10-3	TRBJ1-2	TRBD1	CAISEWTGHGYTF	TGTGCCATCAGTGAGTGGACAGGGCATGGCTACACCTTC
-	TRBV4-1	TRBJ2-1	TRBD2	CASSLSGGSYNEQFF	TGCGCCAGCAGCCTTAGCGGGGGCTCCTACAATGAGCAGTTCTTC
-	TRBV12-3/TRBV12-4	TRBJ1-4	-	CAIGGEKLFF	TGTGCCATCGGTGGTGAAAAACTGTTTTTT
once	TRBV12-3/TRBV12-4	TRBJ1-5	TRBD1	CASSLDRDQPQHF	TGTGCCAGCAGCCTCGACAGGGACCAGCCCCAGCATTTT